The 24 T cell receptor beta chains listed next were all sequenced from one sample in a study of blood T cell repertoires in COVID-19 (TCRdb year 2020). Receptors were amplified or captured by the immunoSEQ multiplex PCR assay. TCRdb re-hosts the immuneACCESS table, in-frame sequences only. Its copies lack some clones; in the studies checked, an unresolved V gene accounts for under half of them, and the cause for the rest is not known. The sample profile shows approximately 53,000 clones; 60% to 80% of them were found once. Around 5.8% of the sample belongs to the ten largest clones. The sequenced sample consisted of PBMCs or T cells enriched from blood (not recorded which). The receptor source for this set is a woman between 50 and 59 years old with acute COVID-19.

This chain uses TRBV11-2 with TRBJ1-6, with 12 bases identical to TRBD1. V was pared by 6 bases and J by 10 bases, with 7 bases of the junction left unmatched. Germline V gives CDR1 SGHAT, CDR2 FQNNGV. This CDR3 contains 15 residues. The CDR3 nucleotides read TGTGCCAGCAGATCGGGACAGGGGGCATACTCACCCCTCCACTTT. Protein: CASRSGQGAYSPLHF.

The chain uses TRBV11-2 and TRBJ2-2; tentatively, D is TRBD2 (6 bases). V dropped 2 bases and J dropped 5 bases, with 12 bases sitting between them. CDR3 length: 15 residues. Per germline, CDR1 SGHAT and CDR2 FQNNGV. The CDR3, as DNA: TGTGCCAGCAGCTTATTCGGGACTTCGACCGGGGAGCTGTTTTTT. It specifies CASSLFGTSTGELFF. Drawing the rest from reference TRBV11-2 and TRBJ2-2, the complete variable domain is EAGVAQSPRYKIIEKRQSVAFWCNPISGHATLYWYQQILGQGPKLLIQFQNNGVVDDSQLPKDRFSAERLKGVDSTLKIQPAKLEDSAVYLCASSLFGTSTGELFFGEGSRLTVL.

The chain is built from TRBV9 and TRBJ2-3; 10 nucleotides agree with TRBD2. The CDR3 has 16 amino acids. With V trimmed by 0 bases and J by 1 base, 2 bases remained unmatched. Germline V gene data show CDR1 as SGDLS and CDR2 as YYNGEE. The CDR3 sequence is CASSVATSGGTDTQYF. CDR3 coding DNA: TGTGCCAGCAGCGTAGCAACTAGCGGGGGCACAGATACGCAGTATTTT.

This chain links TRBV4-1 with TRBJ2-2, with TRBD2 as a possible D gene (5 bases). The germline gives CDR1 MGHRA, CDR2 YSYEKL. This CDR3 has 16 residues. V was cut by 3 bases and J by 5 bases, with 16 bases left in between. The CDR3 is CASSHNGVIETGELFF. The CDR3 region has the DNA TGCGCCAGCAGCCACAACGGGGTAATAGAGACCGGGGAGCTGTTTTTT.

This sequence joins TRBV20-1 and TRBJ1-5; 11 nucleotides match TRBD1. CDR3 size: 16 residues. Unmatched junction bases numbered 6, after V lost 3 bases and J lost 2 bases. Germline V gene lookup returns CDR1 DFQATT and CDR2 SNEGSKA (reference sequence). The CDR3 region has the DNA TGCAGTGCTAGTTACGGACAGGGGGCCGGCAATCAGCCCCAGCATTTT. Residues: CSASYGQGAGNQPQHF.

The chain employs TRBV7-2 and TRBJ2-7; 7 bases agree with TRBD2. V lost 6 bases and J lost 2; bases outside the gene matches: 10. CDR3 length equals 15 residues. The germline V gene has CDR1 SGHTA and CDR2 FQGNSA. CDR3 region: CASRRRGSSTYEQYF. The DNA of the CDR3 is TGTGCCAGCAGGCGTCGCGGGAGCTCTACCTACGAGCAGTACTTC.

V and J are TRBV3-1 (or the pseudogene TRBV3-2) and TRBJ1-2; D not certain. Germline assignment: CDR1 LGHDT and CDR2 YNNKEL (reference sequence). There are 14 residues in the CDR3. Between the trimmed V and J ends, which lost 4 bases and 1 base, there was a span of 10 bases. Here the CDR3 DNA reads TGTGCCAGCAGCCGTGACGGCGGTAACTATGGCTACACCTTC. Translating gives CASSRDGGNYGYTF.

J is TRBJ2-5 and V is TRBV9; D uncertain. Trimming left V 3 bases short and J 4 bases short, with 13 bases between. Per germline, CDR1 SGDLS and CDR2 YYNGEE. The CDR3 spans 14 residues. CDR3 sequence (DNA): TGTGCCAGCAGCGAGCGAAGCGACGGAGAGACCCAGTACTTC. This sequence encodes CASSERSDGETQYF.

This sequence joins TRBV30 and TRBJ2-7; a possible D gene is TRBD2 (5 bases). CDR1 and CDR2 from the germline V gene are GTSNPN and SVGIG (reference sequence). V shed 2 bases and J shed 3 bases, with 8 bases lying between them. The CDR3 is 12 amino acids. The CDR3: CAWSTGDYEQYF. CDR3 nucleotides: TGTGCCTGGAGTACCGGGGACTACGAGCAGTACTTC.

This clone is termed medium-sized. The chain has TRBV11-3 and TRBJ1-6; D gene ambiguous. The germline V gene has CDR1 SGHNT and CDR2 YENEEA. The CDR3 covers 14 residues. V was shortened by 7 bases and J by 0 bases, with 7 bases between the two germline ends. The DNA for the CDR3 is TGTGCCAGCAAAACGAGCTCCTATAATTCACCCCTCCACTTT. Translation: CASKTSSYNSPLHF.

CDR3 amino acids: CATQGSGNTIYF. CDR3 DNA: TGTGCCACCCAGGGCTCTGGAAACACCATATATTTT. The chain links TRBV19 to TRBJ1-3; tentatively, D is TRBD1 (5 bases). The length of the CDR3 is 12 residues. From germline, CDR1 is LNHDA and CDR2 SQIVND (reference sequence). The V end was cut by 10 bases, the J end by 0 bases, with 7 bases between. Full variable domain (missing parts from reference TRBV19 and TRBJ1-3): DGGITQSPKYLFRKEGQNVTLSCEQNLNHDAMYWYRQDPGQGLRLIYYSQIVNDFQKGDIAEGYSVSREKKESFPLTVTSAQKNPTAFYLCATQGSGNTIYFGEGSWLTVV.

This clone was detected only a few times. The chain recombines TRBV10-2 with TRBJ1-1; D call uncertain. CDR1 is WSHSY, CDR2 SAAADI, per germline. The CDR3 consists of 13 residues. V lost 7 bases and J lost 4, with 13 bases in between. This CDR3 reads CASIGRETTEAFF. The CDR3 region has the DNA TGCGCCAGCATTGGGAGGGAGACCACTGAAGCTTTCTTT.

The J gene is TRBJ1-5, the V gene TRBV5-1, with D unresolved. This CDR3 contains 15 residues. Deletions cut 1 base from V and 5 bases from J, with 13 bases between. Germline V gives CDR1 SGHRS, CDR2 YFSETQ. The CDR3 DNA is TGCGCCAGCAGCTTGTGGGGAGGTGGGGATCAGCCCCAGCATTTT. Its translation: CASSLWGGGDQPQHF.

The V gene is TRBV11-2, the J gene TRBJ2-1; TRBD1 might be the D (6 bases). The CDR3 runs to 15 residues. CDR1 SGHAT and CDR2 FQNNGV come from the germline V gene. V lost 0 bases to trimming and J lost 1 base, with 7 bases between them. CDR3 in DNA: TGTGCCAGCAGCTTAGAAGGACAGTCCTACAATGAGCAGTTCTTC. As protein: CASSLEGQSYNEQFF.

The gene calls are TRBV18 and TRBJ1-1, with 7 bases matching TRBD1. CDR1 KGHSH and CDR2 LQKENI come from the germline V gene. Unmatched junction bases numbered 12, after V lost 3 bases and J lost 11 bases. The CDR3 has 14 residues. The CDR3 reads CASSPGTALGGAFF. CDR3 nucleotide sequence: TGTGCCAGCTCACCCGGGACAGCCCTCGGTGGGGCTTTCTTT.

In DNA form, the CDR3 reads TGCGCCAGCAGCTCACCGGGACTAGCGGGGTACAATGAGCAGTTCTTC. Translation: CASSSPGLAGYNEQFF. This sequence joins TRBV5-1 and TRBJ2-1; 13 bases fit TRBD2. The CDR3 has 16 residues. Losses at the gene ends were 3 bases for V and 4 bases for J; bases not matched to a gene: 4. Germline CDR1 is SGHRS and CDR2 is YFSETQ.

With respect to this clone: Germline is not matched at one junction end, which may reflect a read error. The J gene is TRBJ2-5, the V gene TRBV7-7; 11 bases line up with TRBD2. Germline V CDR1 and CDR2: SSHAT, FNYEAQ (reference sequence). The CDR3 covers 17 residues. CDR3 region: CASSSDPSGGRRETQYF. CDR3 coding DNA: TGTGCTAGCAGCTCGGACCCTAGCGGGGGGCGTCGAGAGACCCAGTACTTC.

V gene TRBV14 combines with J gene TRBJ2-1; 11 bases agree with TRBD2. The CDR3 totals 16 residues. Germline CDR1 and CDR2: SGHDN and FVKESK. J was trimmed by 5 bases and V by 1 base; bases with no gene match: 4. As DNA, the CDR3 is TGTGCCAGCAGCCAAGTCCCTAGCGGGGGGAACAATGAGCAGTTCTTC. Its translation is CASSQVPSGGNNEQFF. Together with reference TRBV14 and TRBJ2-1, the CDR3 gives the full variable domain: EAGVTQFPSHSVIEKGQTVTLRCDPISGHDNLYWYRRVMGKEIKFLLHFVKESKQDESGMPNNRFLAERTGGTYSTLKVQPAELEDSGVYFCASSQVPSGGNNEQFFGPGTRLTVL.

This chain uses TRBV5-6 with TRBJ2-1; D is possibly TRBD1 (5 bases). The CDR3 has 14 amino acids. The germline V gene has CDR1 SGHDT and CDR2 YYEEEE. Trimming shortened V by 1 base and J by 7 bases, and 12 bases separated the two germline ends. In DNA form, the CDR3 reads TGTGCCAGCAGCTTGAGGGCAGGGTGGAATGAGCAGTTCTTC. Its protein is CASSLRAGWNEQFF.

The CDR3, as DNA: TGTGCCACTACTAGCGGGGGTTTCCACAATGAGCAGTTCTTC. Translation gives CATTSGGFHNEQFF. The chain links TRBV19 to TRBJ2-1, with 11 positions matching TRBD2. V gave up 10 bases and J gave up 5 bases; unmatched junction bases: 7. The CDR3 runs 14 residues. From germline, CDR1 is LNHDA and CDR2 SQIVND (reference sequence).

V and J are TRBV15 and TRBJ1-6, with a tentative D call TRBD1 (6 bases). Trimming left V 6 bases short and J 7 bases short, with 13 bases between. The germline V gene has CDR1 LNHNV and CDR2 YYDKDF (reference sequence). The CDR3 sequence is 14 residues long. The CDR3 protein is CATREGDGNSPLHF. Written as DNA, the CDR3 is TGTGCCACCAGAGAGGGGGATGGGAATTCACCCCTCCACTTT.

The chain recombines TRBV5-1 with TRBJ1-2; tentative D call: TRBD1 (6 bases). Germline V gene lookup returns CDR1 SGHRS and CDR2 YFSETQ. V was clipped by 3 bases and J by 0 bases, with 9 bases between them. The CDR3 covers 14 residues. DNA for the CDR3: TGCGCCAGCAGCTCCGGACAGTCTAACTATGGCTACACCTTC. The encoded protein is CASSSGQSNYGYTF.

The rearrangement joins TRBV27 to TRBJ2-3, with 10 bases that match TRBD1. Germline V gene data show CDR1 as MNHEY and CDR2 as SMNVEV (reference sequence). The CDR3 contains 14 residues. With V trimmed by 8 bases and J by 3 bases, 5 bases remained unmatched. The CDR3 reads CASGRTGGTDTQYF. As DNA, the CDR3 is TGTGCCAGCGGCCGGACAGGGGGGACAGATACGCAGTATTTT.

This chain joins TRBV11-3 and TRBJ1-3, with D possibly being TRBD1 (6 bases). Per germline, CDR1 SGHNT and CDR2 YENEEA. The CDR3 loop spans 13 amino acids. Trimming stripped 8 bases from V and 0 bases from J, with 8 bases between. CDR3 nucleotides: TGTGCCAGCGCCAGGGGCTCTGGAAACACCATATATTTT. Protein sequence: CASARGSGNTIYF. Full variable domain (remainder filled in from reference TRBV11-3 and TRBJ1-3): EAGVVQSPRYKIIEKKQPVAFWCNPISGHNTLYWYLQNLGQGPELLIRYENEEAVDDSQLPKDRFSAERLKGVDSTLKIQPAELGDSAVYLCASARGSGNTIYFGEGSWLTVV.